This TCR beta chain was obtained from a study of siplizumab effects on memory and regulatory T cells. Regarding the study as a whole: Just a small share of alloreactive clones was traced back to unstimulated subsets. The study found that mappable alloreactive CD4+ clones averaged about 70% Treg-derived with siplizumab and approximately 28% in controls. Proliferating clones, CD4+ or CD8+, lacked an assignable naive or memory phenotype in roughly 75-95% of cases. Naive T cells looked more diverse than memory cells and looked like major alloresponse contributors.

Clones were read by immunoSEQ multiplex PCR, and TCRdb kept only the in-frame ones, dropping some. Among roughly 100,000 clones listed, around 93% were seen once. This CDR3 spans 11 amino acids. Germline V gene sequence: CDR1 SGHTA, CDR2 FQGNSA. The ends were cut back, 3 bases at V and 5 bases at J, with 4 bases in the middle. On this clone itself: What it binds is not known.

The sequenced material came from CD4+ T cells sorted from blood. This clonotype originated in a human donor in good health. The chain employs TRBV7-2 and TRBJ2-5; D gene ambiguous. The CDR3 reads CASSFGETQYF. In DNA, the CDR3 is TGTGCCAGCAGCTTTGGGGAGACCCAGTACTTC.